This TCR beta chain came from a study of molecular identifiers for immune sequencing clone quantification (dated by TCRdb to the late 2010s). Looking at the study overall: For a replicate experiment, RNA from around 20,000 or 99,000 naive CD8 T cells was divided into five aliquots, of which four were sequenced. This methods study benchmarked molecular-identifier clustering-based TCR repertoire sequencing (MIDCIRS) and TCR RNA copy counting, using CD8 T cells to do so.

There are 18 amino acids in the CDR3, from cysteine to phenylalanine inclusive. CDR3 DNA only is kept here, 54 bases in frame from base 1. The germline V gene encodes CDR1 MNHEY and CDR2 SVGEGT. Libraries of naive CD8 T cells were generated from approximately 20,000 to 1,000,000 sorted cells, with 10%, 30% or 50% of the purified RNA used. Naive CD8 T cells were FACS-sorted as CD8+CD4-CCR7+CD45RA+ on a BD FACSAria II into RLT Plus buffer. To test detection sensitivity, Jurkat RNA equivalent to more than 9 TCR copies was spiked into samples of roughly 18,000-1,000,000 naive CD8 T cells. CD8 T cells were enriched using RosetteSep CD8+ T Cell Enrichment Cocktail and Ficoll-Paque, and the enriched cells then underwent ACK red cell lysis. The investigation overall reported the following: A single cell's worth of spiked-in Jurkat TCR RNA was reported detectable even among one million naive CD8 T cells. Identical TCR molecules sharing a barcode could cause highly expanded clone sizes to be underestimated. In CMV-specific effector cells, over 99% of molecules were held by clones above 20 RNA copies, whereas under 1% of molecules were held by such clones in naive cells. When barcode sub-clustering was left out, chimeric consensus sequences inflated TCR diversity, with chimeras reaching as high as 47%. Spiked-in Jurkat TCR RNA (10 copies' worth), which is not part of the donor repertoire, was contained in the naive libraries. Modeling estimated 2.5 to 3.5 recovered TCR RNA copies per cell, compared with about ten by digital PCR, which implies roughly 27% capture efficiency.

The library was built by means of PCR. The instrument given in TCRdb is Illumina HiSeq 4000. Bulk TCR libraries were generated as previously described, with the TCR primers listed in Table S5 used. The Qiagen AllPrep DNA/RNA kit was used to purify total RNA. Before any analysis, reads coming from multiple sequencing runs of the same library were combined into one pool. Processing in the source paper ran as follows. Reads were retained only if the reads had an exact TCR constant sequence, and the retained reads were trimmed to 150 nt and grouped according to their 12-nt molecular barcodes. Within each barcode group, reads were sub-clustered at a 15% Levenshtein threshold, and quality-weighted consensus sequences were built per RNA molecule. Non-functional sequences were discarded, and so were lower-count sequences lying one edit away from another sequence. Barcode sub-clusters with fewer than 20% of the maximum read count were removed, based on fitting two negative binomial distributions. TCRdb reran the public reads through fastp at Q25 and MiXCR, keeping productive beta chains. All rows with the same CDR3 protein become a single entry with the most common DNA and genes. The V and J calls here are based on TCRdb, not the publication. The sample profile shows 250,000 to 350,000 distinct CDR3 sequences; 20% to 25% of them were found once. The ten largest clones represent about 0.79% of the sample.

About this clonotype itself: Its antigen remains undetermined. An end of the junction differs from the germline gene, which may be a read error.

The chain employs TRBV6-2 or TRBV6-3 and TRBJ2-7, and 14 junction bases match TRBD2. The receptor was isolated from a human donor in good health. Some libraries in this study had Jurkat cell RNA spiked in. The source material was naive CD8+ T cells from blood, with Jurkat cell RNA spiked in. The sample's cell subset or site label is to be understood as: FACS-sorted CD8+CD4-CCR7+CD45RA+ naive T cells. CDR3 reads: CASTTGISGTSGGYEQYF. The nucleotide sequence reads as follows: TGTGCAAGCACCACCGGAATATCCGGGACTAGCGGGGGCTACGAGCAGTACTTC.